This T cell receptor beta chain is drawn from a study of blood T cell repertoires in COVID-19. Study overall: Whether acute or convalescent, the COVID-19 samples came from the United States, Italy and Spain. The cDNA or gDNA used as material had been derived from T cells, B-cell-depleted T cells, or PBMCs.

Source study methods: By means of reference gene primer amplification, nucleated cell counts were estimated. The repertoire was sequenced with immunoSEQ multiplex PCR; TCRdb's copy has only in-frame clones and lacks some. V and J calls and clone size are those listed in that table; D and trimming were worked out from the DNA. The sample holds 150,000 to 200,000 clones; 82% are singletons and the top ten take around 8%. The CDR3 totals 14 residues. The sequence was obtained from a woman in her sixties or seventies with COVID-19, enrolled during active disease. The chain is built from TRBV21-1 and TRBJ2-7; the DNA was not used to check the table's D call, TRBD1. TRBV21-1 is a pseudogene locus. Sequenced input: peripheral blood. The CDR3 bases are TGTGCCAGCAGCAAAGCAACAGGGGCCTACGAGCAGTACTTC. Encoded protein: CASSKATGAYEQYF.